Listed below are T cell receptor beta chains from one sample, sequenced in a study of blood T cell repertoires in COVID-19. The method was immunoSEQ multiplex PCR; TCRdb's version includes in-frame clones alone and lacks a portion of them. The table has approximately 290,000 clones, roughly 88% seen once. Sequencing was done on a sample of peripheral blood. These receptor sequences come from a human donor with COVID-19, enrolled during active disease. The donor label of this sample is uncertain. Each CDR3 is given with its conserved first and last residue. Fields, in order: V gene, D gene, clone size, J gene, CDR3 DNA, CDR3 protein. The D gene is left open where the match is weak. The size entry is marked missing in some rows and otherwise reads once, few, many or a size class.

TRBV6-5	NA	NA	TRBJ2-7	TGTGCCAGCAGTTACTCGCGGGGCTCCTACGAGCAGTACTTC	CASSYSRGSYEQYF
TRBV18	TRBD1	NA	TRBJ2-7	TGTGCCAGCTCACCGGGGACAGTAGGGGATTACGAGCAGTACTTC	CASSPGTVGDYEQYF
TRBV9	NA	few	TRBJ2-7	TGTGCCAGCAGCGTAACAGGCGACCTCTCCTACGAGCAGTACTTC	CASSVTGDLSYEQYF
TRBV27	TRBD2	NA	TRBJ2-7	TGTGCCAGCAGTCCCCGACTAGCCGGCCCCTACGAGCAGTACTTC	CASSPRLAGPYEQYF
TRBV6-5	NA	few	TRBJ1-3	TGTGCCAGCAGTTACCTCCCCGGTTCCTCTGGAAACACCATATATTTT	CASSYLPGSSGNTIYF
TRBV2	NA	NA	TRBJ1-4	TGTGCCAGCAGTCCAACGACACTGGCTAATGAAAAACTGTTTTTT	CASSPTTLANEKLFF
TRBV7-9	TRBD1	once	TRBJ2-3	TGTGCCAGCAGCCGAACAGGGGGAGATACGCAGTATTTT	CASSRTGGDTQYF
TRBV7-9	NA	NA	TRBJ1-2	TGTGCCAGCAGCTTACCCAGGGGCGATGGCTACACCTTC	CASSLPRGDGYTF
TRBV20-1	NA	NA	TRBJ2-7	TGCAGTGCTGGGGGGATTTACGAGCAGTACTTC	CSAGGIYEQYF
TRBV6-5	NA	NA	TRBJ1-2	TGTGCCAGCAGTTACGGGCTTCTCAGCTATGGCTACACCTTC	CASSYGLLSYGYTF
TRBV2	NA	NA	TRBJ1-1	TGTGCCAGCAGTGTCAGCAGGGCAAAGAACACTGAAGCTTTCTTT	CASSVSRAKNTEAFF
TRBV14	NA	NA	TRBJ2-1	TGTGCCAGCAGCCAAGATTCATCCAAGGGGAGGGAGCAGTTCTTC	CASSQDSSKGREQFF
TRBV28	TRBD1	NA	TRBJ2-7	TGTGCCAGCAGGGATCCCCCGGGACAGGAGTACTTC	CASRDPPGQEYF
TRBV29-1	NA	NA	TRBJ1-2	TGCAGCGGTGGACAGACCAACTATGGCTACACCTTC	CSGGQTNYGYTF
TRBV10-3	TRBD1	NA	TRBJ1-5	TGTGCCATCAGTGAGTACCCCCCGGACAGGGGGGATCAGCCCCAGCATTTT	CAISEYPPDRGDQPQHF
TRBV14	NA	NA	TRBJ2-5	TGTGCCAGCAGCCAAGGTTTAGGCGGGTTGATCGAGACCCAGTACTTC	CASSQGLGGLIETQYF
TRBV7-3	NA	NA	TRBJ1-2	TGTGCCAGCAGCTTAACGTCGGGCCAGGGTAGCTACACCTTC	CASSLTSGQGSYTF
TRBV19	NA	once	TRBJ1-1	TGTGCCAGTAGTACGCAGGGGTGGGCTGAAGCTTTCTTT	CASSTQGWAEAFF
TRBV3-1/TRBV3-2	NA	few	TRBJ2-5	TGTGCCAGCAGCCGGATACAGGGAGCACAGGAGACCCAGTACTTC	CASSRIQGAQETQYF
TRBV28	NA	once	TRBJ1-4	TGTGCCAGCAGTCCTGTGACAGGTTCTAATGAAAAACTGTTTTTT	CASSPVTGSNEKLFF
TRBV18	NA	once	TRBJ1-6	TGTGCCAGCTCACAAGTCAGGGGTGATTCACCCCTCCACTTT	CASSQVRGDSPLHF
TRBV19	NA	NA	TRBJ1-1	TGTGCCAGTAGTATAGCCCCTGGGGGGGAGGCTGAAGCTTTCTTT	CASSIAPGGEAEAFF
TRBV28	TRBD2	NA	TRBJ2-7	TGTGCCAGCAGGGGGGGAGGGCTGGTTATCTACGAGCAGTACTTC	CASRGGGLVIYEQYF
TRBV7-2	NA	few	TRBJ1-2	TGTGCCAGCAGCCCGTTCGCCTCGGGGGAGGGTTACACCTTC	CASSPFASGEGYTF
TRBV7-3	TRBD1	NA	TRBJ2-7	TGTGCCAGCAGTCCAACAGGGGGCTACATCTACGAGCAGTACTTC	CASSPTGGYIYEQYF
TRBV27	TRBD1	NA	TRBJ2-7	TGTGCCAGCAGTCCGACAGGGCGGGAGCAGTACTTC	CASSPTGREQYF
TRBV6-5	NA	once	TRBJ1-1	TGTGCCAGCAGCCGGCTCCGGGTGAACACTGAAGCTTTCTTT	CASSRLRVNTEAFF
TRBV25-1	NA	NA	TRBJ1-1	TGTGCCAGCAGTGAATTTGGGGGCGGCGGTCAAACTGAAGCTTTCTTT	CASSEFGGGGQTEAFF
TRBV10-3	NA	NA	TRBJ2-7	TGTGCCATCAACAGGGACACCGCCTACGAGCAGTACTTC	CAINRDTAYEQYF
TRBV7-3	TRBD2	NA	TRBJ2-1	TGTGCCAGCAGCTCCCGGACTAGTGGCGATGAGCAGTTCTTC	CASSSRTSGDEQFF
TRBV5-1	TRBD1	NA	TRBJ2-6	TGCGCCAGCAGCTCGGGACAGGTTGTCTCTGGGGCCAACGTCCTGACTTTC	CASSSGQVVSGANVLTF
TRBV11-1	NA	NA	TRBJ2-7	TGTGCCAGCAGCTTAGCGGGAGATAACGAGCAGTACTTC	CASSLAGDNEQYF
TRBV5-6	NA	once	TRBJ2-6	TGTGCCAGCAGCTTTTCAGGGGATGGGGCCAACGTCCTGACTTTC	CASSFSGDGANVLTF
TRBV6-5	TRBD1	NA	TRBJ2-4	TGTGCCAGCAGTTATAGTCCAGGGGGAGCCAAAAACATTCAGTACTTC	CASSYSPGGAKNIQYF
TRBV3-1/TRBV3-2	TRBD1	once	TRBJ1-2	TGTGCCAGCAGCAACGAGGCCAGGGGGCAAGGCTACACCTTC	CASSNEARGQGYTF
TRBV2	NA	once	TRBJ1-5	TGTGCCAGCAGTTTGACAGTCAATAGCAATCAGCCCCAGCATTTT	CASSLTVNSNQPQHF
TRBV5-6	NA	NA	TRBJ2-1	TGTGCCAGCAGCTTTAGGGGCTTAATAAGCTCCTACAATGAGCAGTTCTTC	CASSFRGLISSYNEQFF
TRBV2	NA	NA	TRBJ2-5	TGTGCCAGCAGCAAGGGGACATTACAAGAGACCCAGTACTTC	CASSKGTLQETQYF
TRBV27	TRBD2	NA	TRBJ2-1	TGTGCCAGCAGTCCATACCTCCTAGCGGGAGTTGGGGGCAATGAGCAGTTCTTC	CASSPYLLAGVGGNEQFF
TRBV29-1	NA	NA	TRBJ2-5	TGCAGCGACAGACGACCGGGCCGTGCGGGGGAGACCCAGTACTTC	CSDRRPGRAGETQYF
TRBV18	NA	NA	TRBJ1-5	TGTGCCAGCTCACCAGGCAGGGCGAATCAGCCCCAGCATTTT	CASSPGRANQPQHF
TRBV28	TRBD1	NA	TRBJ1-1	TGTGCCAGCTGGAAACCGGGACAGTTTTCCCGAGTCTCGTCTGAAGCTTTCTTT	CASWKPGQFSRVSSEAFF
TRBV6-6	TRBD1	NA	TRBJ1-1	TGTGCCAGCACCCACCGGACAGGACCAGACAACACTGAAGCTTTCTTT	CASTHRTGPDNTEAFF
TRBV29-1	TRBD2	NA	TRBJ2-1	TGCAGCGTTGAAGCCGATCGACTAGCGGGGCGGGATGAGCAGTTCTTC	CSVEADRLAGRDEQFF
TRBV9	NA	NA	TRBJ2-3	TGTGCCAGCAGCCCCCGGGCCTCGGGGACAGATACGCAGTATTTT	CASSPRASGTDTQYF
TRBV28	NA	NA	TRBJ1-5	TGTGCCAGCAGGACAGGACCTCCCGTGCCCCAGCATTTT	CASRTGPPVPQHF
TRBV12-5	NA	NA	TRBJ1-4	TGTGCTAGTGTCCTGGAGGCGGGAAATGAAAAACTGTTTTTT	CASVLEAGNEKLFF
TRBV6-2/TRBV6-3	NA	NA	TRBJ1-2	TGTGCCAGCAGTTACTTGCTTGCAGGGGGCTACACCTTC	CASSYLLAGGYTF
TRBV7-2	TRBD2	NA	TRBJ2-7	TGTGCCAGCAGCTCCCGACTAGCGGGAGTGGGCGAGCAGTACTTC	CASSSRLAGVGEQYF
TRBV7-9	NA	NA	TRBJ1-3	TGTGCCAGCAGCCTTAACTCAAACACCATATATTTT	CASSLNSNTIYF
TRBV3-1/TRBV3-2	NA	NA	TRBJ2-7	TGTGCCAGCAGCCGGGCTGGTGTCGGCGAGCAGTACTTC	CASSRAGVGEQYF
TRBV10-3	TRBD1	NA	TRBJ2-5	TGTGCCATCAGAACGGGACAGACCCAAGAGACCCAGTACTTC	CAIRTGQTQETQYF
TRBV11-3	NA	NA	TRBJ2-3	TGTGCCAGCAGCTTAGGAAGGTTGATAGCCTCAGATACGCAGTATTTT	CASSLGRLIASDTQYF